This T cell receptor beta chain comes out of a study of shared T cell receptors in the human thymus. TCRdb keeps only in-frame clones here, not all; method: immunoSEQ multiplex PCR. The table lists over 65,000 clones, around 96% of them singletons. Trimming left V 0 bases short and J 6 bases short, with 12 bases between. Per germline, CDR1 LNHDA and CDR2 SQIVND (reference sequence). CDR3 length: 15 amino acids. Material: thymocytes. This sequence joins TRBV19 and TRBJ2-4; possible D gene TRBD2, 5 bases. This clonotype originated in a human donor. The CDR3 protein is CASSIDRGLGNIQYF. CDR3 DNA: TGTGCCAGTAGTATAGATCGAGGGTTAGGAAACATTCAGTACTTC.